The 18 T cell receptor beta chains listed next were all sequenced from one sample in a study of blood T cell repertoires in COVID-19. TCRdb's copy holds only in-frame clones and misses some; the assay was immunoSEQ multiplex PCR. The sample yields tens of thousands of clones, 60% to 80% seen once. The material sequenced was peripheral blood. The receptors stem from a man in his 70s with COVID-19, enrolled during active disease.

Notes on this clone: Other DNA sequences in this sample translate to the same CDR3. The rearrangement links TRBV30 to TRBJ1-5; D is ambiguous. Germline lookup yields CDR1 GTSNPN and CDR2 SVGIG (reference sequence). The CDR3 is 13 residues long. Trimming cost V 2 bases and J 7 bases, with 12 bases left between them. In DNA form, the CDR3 reads TGTGCCTGGAGTAGCGGGGTTGGGCAGCCCCAGCATTTT. It codes for CAWSSGVGQPQHF.

This chain joins TRBV5-8 and TRBJ1-5; 10 bases fit TRBD1. The CDR3 is made up of 16 amino acids. Germline CDR1 reads SGHTS; CDR2 reads YDEGEE. V lost 4 bases, J lost 5 bases, and 9 bases stayed unmatched. Written as DNA, the CDR3 is TGTGCCAGCAGCCTATACCTCGGGACAGGGGATCAGCCCCAGCATTTT. As protein: CASSLYLGTGDQPQHF.

The V gene is TRBV19, the J gene TRBJ2-7; 7 nucleotides line up with TRBD1. V was pared by 3 bases and J by 1 base, with 3 bases of the junction left unmatched. The V gene's germline CDR1 is LNHDA and CDR2 SQIVND (reference sequence). This CDR3 is built from 14 residues. CDR3 in amino acids: CASSIRDSSYEQYF. The CDR3 DNA reads as TGTGCCAGTAGTATCCGGGACAGTTCCTACGAGCAGTACTTC. Full variable domain (outside the CDR3, taken from reference TRBV19 and TRBJ2-7): DGGITQSPKYLFRKEGQNVTLSCEQNLNHDAMYWYRQDPGQGLRLIYYSQIVNDFQKGDIAEGYSVSREKKESFPLTVTSAQKNPTAFYLCASSIRDSSYEQYFGPGTRLTVT.

The chain employs TRBV28 and TRBJ2-7, with D hard to call. This CDR3 is built from 14 residues. CDR1 is MDHEN, CDR2 SYDVKM, per germline. With 5 bases removed from V and 0 bases from J, the gap between germline ends came to 11 bases. The CDR3 coding sequence is TGTGCCAGCAGTAATTTCCCAGTCTCCTACGAGCAGTACTTC. It is translated as CASSNFPVSYEQYF.

This clone has more than one count but fewer than ten. The chain employs TRBV7-9 and TRBJ2-1; possible D gene TRBD1, 5 bases. The CDR3 runs 11 residues. Trimming stripped 5 bases from V and 9 bases from J, with 8 bases between. Germline V gene lookup returns CDR1 SEHNR and CDR2 FQNEAQ (reference sequence). CDR3 residues: CASSPGFEQFF. For the CDR3, the DNA is TGTGCCAGCAGCCCAGGGTTTGAGCAGTTCTTC. Full variable domain (missing parts from reference TRBV7-9 and TRBJ2-1): DTGVSQNPRHKITKRGQNVTFRCDPISEHNRLYWYRQTLGQGPEFLTYFQNEAQLEKSRLLSDRFSAERPKGSFSTLEIQRTEQGDSAMYLCASSPGFEQFFGPGTRLTVL.

J is TRBJ2-2 and V is TRBV6-4; maybe TRBD2 (6 bases). CDR3 length: 15 amino acids. Trimming removed 2 bases from V and 7 bases from J, with 14 bases in between. Germline CDR1 reads MRHNA; CDR2 reads SNTAGT. The CDR3 DNA reads TGTGCCAGCAGTGACAGCGGGTCCCGATACGGGGAGCTGTTTTTT. Its protein product is CASSDSGSRYGELFF.

This clone showed up just a few times. This chain uses TRBV7-8 with TRBJ2-2, with TRBD1 as a possible D gene (5 bases). The CDR3 contains 11 residues. V was trimmed by 11 bases and J by 3 bases, leaving 7 bases between them. CDR1 is SGHVS and CDR2 is FQNEAQ in the germline V gene. The CDR3 bases are TGTGCCGCAGGGTACACCGGGGAGCTGTTTTTT. Protein product: CAAGYTGELFF.

The chain combines TRBV7-3 with TRBJ2-5, with 7 bases identical to TRBD1. Germline CDR1 is SGHTA and CDR2 is FQGTGA. The CDR3 sequence is 15 residues long. J gave up 7 bases and V 4 bases, and 12 bases lay outside the gene matches. DNA for the CDR3: TGTGCCAGCAGCTCGGGACAGTCCCTCCGAGGGACCCAGTACTTC. Its translation is CASSSGQSLRGTQYF.

The rearrangement links TRBV6-2 or TRBV6-3 to TRBJ2-1; maybe TRBD2 (6 bases). The CDR3 sequence is 15 residues long. CDR1 is MNHEY and CDR2 is SVGEGT in the germline V gene. Trimming removed 4 bases from V and 9 bases from J, with 19 bases in between. CDR3 nucleotide sequence: TGTGCCAGCAGTTCCGCCGGGGGTTTTGAACGTGAGCAGTTCTTC. This sequence encodes CASSSAGGFEREQFF.

V gene TRBV6-1 combines with J gene TRBJ2-6, with 7 nucleotides matching TRBD1. From germline, CDR1 is MNHNS and CDR2 SASEGT. Unmatched junction bases numbered 3, after V lost 2 bases and J lost 2 bases. CDR3 length: 16 residues. The CDR3 DNA is TGTGCCAGCAGTGAACCCCAGGGGGCTGGGGCCAACGTCCTGACTTTC. Its protein product is CASSEPQGAGANVLTF.

This clone was seen a handful of times. The J gene is TRBJ1-1, the V gene TRBV6-6; D might be TRBD1 (5 bases). The germline V gene has CDR1 MNHNY and CDR2 SVGAGI (reference sequence). V lost 8 bases and J 1 base, leaving 11 bases between the germline ends. The CDR3 sequence is 13 residues long. This CDR3 is CASRRGGNTEAFF. CDR3 DNA: TGTGCCAGCCGGCGGGGGGGGAACACTGAAGCTTTCTTT.

The genes are TRBV5-1 and TRBJ1-1; TRBD1 matches at 8 bases. The trim removed 0 bases at V and 1 base at J, leaving 5 bases unmatched. In germline, CDR1 is SGHRS, CDR2 YFSETQ. The CDR3 totals 16 residues. DNA of the CDR3: TGCGCCAGCAGCTTGGCCGGTACAGGGGGGAACACTGAAGCTTTCTTT. Amino acids: CASSLAGTGGNTEAFF.

The chain couples TRBV28 to TRBJ1-1; TRBD1 is a possible D gene (5 bases). Per germline, CDR1 MDHEN and CDR2 SYDVKM. The CDR3 totals 14 residues. Between the trimmed V and J ends, which lost 6 bases and 1 base, there was a span of 12 bases. The CDR3 nucleotides read TGTGCCAGCAGGTCCCAGGGCGGGAACACTGAAGCTTTCTTT. Its translation: CASRSQGGNTEAFF.

This chain links TRBV7-3 with TRBJ2-2, with 14 bases identical to TRBD2. Germline CDR1 is SGHTA and CDR2 is FQGTGA. The CDR3 length is 15 residues. V shed 6 bases and J 6 bases; nucleotides not matched to a gene: 3. For the CDR3, the DNA is TGTGCCAGCAGGAGACTAGCGGGAGGGCCCGGGGAGCTGTTTTTT. It specifies CASRRLAGGPGELFF.

This clone was detected only a few times. The chain couples TRBV5-6 to TRBJ2-7; D is ambiguous. V gave up 1 base and J gave up 3 bases, with 8 bases separating them. Germline V gives CDR1 SGHDT, CDR2 YYEEEE. The CDR3 has 13 residues. The CDR3 is CASSLYSLYEQYF. CDR3 DNA: TGTGCCAGCAGCTTGTACAGCCTCTACGAGCAGTACTTC.

The rearrangement joins TRBV27 to TRBJ1-1, with 8 bases identical to TRBD1. Unmatched junction bases numbered 8, after V lost 6 bases and J lost 5 bases. The CDR3 totals 14 residues. Germline values: CDR1 MNHEY, CDR2 SMNVEV (reference sequence). The CDR3 protein is CASSWGRGQTEAFF. The CDR3 DNA reads as TGTGCCAGCAGCTGGGGCAGGGGGCAAACTGAAGCTTTCTTT.

The chain links TRBV19 to TRBJ2-1; D might be TRBD2 (6 bases). Trimming left V 5 bases short and J 0 bases short, with 14 bases between. CDR3 length equals 16 residues. Looked up from germline, CDR1 is LNHDA and CDR2 is SQIVND (reference sequence). CDR3 residues: CASSPGVTNSYNEQFF. DNA for the CDR3: TGTGCCAGTAGTCCGGGGGTTACCAACTCCTACAATGAGCAGTTCTTC. The entire variable domain, with the rest obtained from reference TRBV19 and TRBJ2-1, is as follows: DGGITQSPKYLFRKEGQNVTLSCEQNLNHDAMYWYRQDPGQGLRLIYYSQIVNDFQKGDIAEGYSVSREKKESFPLTVTSAQKNPTAFYLCASSPGVTNSYNEQFFGPGTRLTVL.

The J gene is TRBJ1-6, the V gene TRBV27; perhaps TRBD1 as D (6 bases). The CDR3 extends over 16 amino acids. CDR1 MNHEY and CDR2 SMNVEV come from the germline V gene (reference sequence). V gave up 2 bases and J gave up 6 bases, with 14 bases separating them. CDR3 loop: CASSLKGQIINSPLHF. For the CDR3, the DNA is TGTGCCAGCAGTTTAAAAGGACAGATTATTAATTCACCCCTCCACTTT.